This T cell receptor beta chain was documented in a study of molecular identifiers for immune sequencing clone quantification. In the study overall: In replicates, RNA from roughly 21,000 or 96,000 naive CD8 cells was divided five ways and four parts were sequenced.

The V gene's germline CDR1 is MDHEN and CDR2 SYDVKM. V gave up 10 bases and J gave up 8 bases; unmatched junction bases: 9. The CDR3 runs to 12 residues. One entry per CDR3 protein, called by TCRdb with MiXCR from the PCR reads. Counted here are roughly 320,000 distinct CDR3 sequences, about 21% occurring once; the ten biggest clones make up more than 0.8%. This clonotype was detected many times. The source is a human donor in good health. Some libraries in this study had Jurkat cell RNA spiked in. The gene calls are TRBV28 and TRBJ2-3, with 7 positions matching TRBD2. The sequencing input was naive CD8+ T cells from blood, with Jurkat cell RNA spiked in. Described subset: FACS-sorted CD8+CD4-CCR7+CD45RA+ naive T cells. The CDR3 DNA sequence: TGTGCCACCGGTTACTTAGCGGGTACGCAGTATTTT. Its translation is CATGYLAGTQYF.